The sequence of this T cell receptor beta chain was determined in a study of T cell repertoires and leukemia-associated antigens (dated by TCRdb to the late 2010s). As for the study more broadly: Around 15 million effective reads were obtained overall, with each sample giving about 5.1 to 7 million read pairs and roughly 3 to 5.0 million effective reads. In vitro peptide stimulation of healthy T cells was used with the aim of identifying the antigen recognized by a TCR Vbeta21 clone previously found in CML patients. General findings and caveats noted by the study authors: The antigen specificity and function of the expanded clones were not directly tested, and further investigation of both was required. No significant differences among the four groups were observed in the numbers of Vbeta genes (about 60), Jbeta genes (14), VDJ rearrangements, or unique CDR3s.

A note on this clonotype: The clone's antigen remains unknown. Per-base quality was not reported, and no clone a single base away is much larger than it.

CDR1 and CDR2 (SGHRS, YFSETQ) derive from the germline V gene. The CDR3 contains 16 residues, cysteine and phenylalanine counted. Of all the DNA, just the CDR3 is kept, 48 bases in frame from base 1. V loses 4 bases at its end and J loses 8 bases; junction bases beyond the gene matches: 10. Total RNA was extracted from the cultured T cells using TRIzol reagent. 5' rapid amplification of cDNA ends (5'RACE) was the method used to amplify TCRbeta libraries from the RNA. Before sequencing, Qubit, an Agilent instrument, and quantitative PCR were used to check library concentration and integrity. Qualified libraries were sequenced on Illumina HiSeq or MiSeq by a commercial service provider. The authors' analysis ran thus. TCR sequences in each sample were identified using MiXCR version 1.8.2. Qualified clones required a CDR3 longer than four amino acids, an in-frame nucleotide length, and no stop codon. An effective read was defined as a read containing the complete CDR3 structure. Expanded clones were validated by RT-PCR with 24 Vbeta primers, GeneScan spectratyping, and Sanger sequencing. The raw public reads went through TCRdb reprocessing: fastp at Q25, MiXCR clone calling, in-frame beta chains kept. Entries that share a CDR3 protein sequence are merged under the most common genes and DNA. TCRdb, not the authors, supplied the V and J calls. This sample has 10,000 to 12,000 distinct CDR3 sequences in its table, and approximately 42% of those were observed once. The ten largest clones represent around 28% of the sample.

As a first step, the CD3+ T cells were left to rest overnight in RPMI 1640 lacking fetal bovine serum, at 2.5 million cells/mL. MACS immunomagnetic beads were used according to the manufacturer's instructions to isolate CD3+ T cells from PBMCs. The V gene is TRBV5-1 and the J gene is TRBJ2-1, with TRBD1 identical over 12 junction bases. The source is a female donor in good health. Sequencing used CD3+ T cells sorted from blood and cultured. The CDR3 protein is CASSTRGDRGLDEQFF. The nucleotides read TGCGCCAGCAGCACAAGAGGGGACAGGGGGCTAGATGAGCAGTTCTTC.